A selection of T cell receptor beta chains follows, all from one sample in a study of PD-L1 blockade in urothelial cancer. Clones were read by immunoSEQ multiplex PCR, and TCRdb kept only the in-frame ones, dropping some. Among 45,000 to 60,000 clones listed, 85% to 90% were seen once. The starting material was PBMCs, obtained around atezolizumab (anti-PD-L1) treatment. These receptors came from a man in his 70s with urothelial cancer. Each CDR3 is given with its conserved first and last residue. The order of the fields is V gene, clone size, CDR3 protein. Size is omitted from some rows. Given values are once, few, many or a class for expanded clones.

TRBV5-4 . CASSLPSGRETQYF
TRBV9 . CASSVAPKNTGELFF
TRBV11-2 . CASSLAGVWDTQYF
TRBV13 . CASSWTSGRGVDGEQYF
TRBV18 . CASSPYGGDTEAFF
TRBV28 . CASEGAGSSYEQYF
TRBV10-2 . CASSEEASGSYEQYF
TRBV19 medium-sized CASSMYSYTEAFF
TRBV19 . CASSIRPGTGPGNTIYF
TRBV7-9 . CASSLTGAIVNTEAFF
TRBV7-8 . CASSSGITGPSSGNTIYF
TRBV10-3 once CAISDSDYGYTF
TRBV19 . CASRTSDSRGGSDGYTF
TRBV4-2 . CASSQTWQGSPEQYF
TRBV7-9 . CASRHRDRAYNEQFF
TRBV19 . CASGGRTNTGELFF
TRBV4-1 . CASSQPGGDGELFF
TRBV9 few CASSVGTGKGGYTF
TRBV5-4 . CASSLRLAGGDTGELFF
TRBV27 . CASSLPGQGAQQQYF
TRBV28 . CATDRGAGEQYF
TRBV6-5 . CASSPPDRIHEQYF
TRBV5-1 few CASSLSGINTGELFF
TRBV14 . CASSVLAGGRGEQYF
TRBV28 . CASRTPGQGDNEQFF
TRBV7-9 . CASSSPLYANEQFF
TRBV10-3 . CAISESTSIDEQFF
TRBV5-6 . CASSEVGGTGQGNEQFF
TRBV5-1 . CASNPGTGGYGYTF
TRBV7-2 . CASSLTLAGALYNEQFF
TRBV11-1 . CASSPRGSGRAGEQFF
TRBV5-1 . CASSLTDRGGNEQFF
TRBV11-3 . CASSLEPGQEAFF
TRBV6-5 . CASSYYPGARGNTIYF
TRBV7-6 . CASSRGLAGANVLTF
TRBV7-9 . CASSSLTGELFF
TRBV5-6 once CASSHDWRREQYF
TRBV10-3 . CAISRLAGEGETQYF
TRBV7-8 . CASSYSGKNIQYF
TRBV5-8 . CASSLGLAGNEQFF
TRBV7-9 . CASSILSIGDTGELFF
TRBV29-1 once CSVGSGGDRADGYTF
TRBV19 . CASSINREGPQHF
TRBV2 once CASGLGVALNTEAFF